This T cell receptor (beta chain) was sequenced in a study of OX40 agonist ivuxolimab in advanced cancers. Looking at the study overall: Ivuxolimab, which targeted the costimulatory receptor OX40 (CD134), was an agonistic, fully human IgG2 monoclonal antibody. Intravenous ivuxolimab was administered to patients every 2 weeks at six dose levels: 0.01, 0.1, 0.3, 1.5, 3 and 10 mg/kg. Of the roughly 52 dose-escalation patients, hepatocellular carcinoma was present in around 19, melanoma in roughly 15, renal cell carcinoma in 9 and head and neck cancer in 9. The dose-escalation cohort was around 84% male with a mean age of approximately 59 years, ranging from about 23 to 85. Prior anti-PD-1, anti-PD-L1 or anti-CTLA-4 therapy was permitted, and 40% of dose-escalation patients had received checkpoint inhibitors. Three dose-escalation patients achieved partial responses, one with hepatocellular carcinoma and two with cutaneous melanoma. Peripheral TCRbeta sequencing was intended to test whether TCR sequence diversity was altered and clonal T-cell expansion was caused by ivuxolimab. The paper reports the monotherapy dose-escalation portion (N ≈ 52 patients) of the phase I ivuxolimab trial. Points the paper makes about the study in general: At doses of 0.1 to 3.0 mg/kg, clonal expansion of both CD4+ and CD8+ blood T cells was observed from baseline to week 6. In the 0.1-3.0 mg/kg groups, partial responders were among the patients with the lowest normalized peripheral clonal expansion, particularly in CD8+ T cells. After ivuxolimab, expanded clones were on average more numerous among CD8+ T cells than among CD4+ T cells. Low levels of normalized T-cell clonal expansion were also seen in some patients who did not respond. Antigen specificity was not determined for the clonally expanded peripheral T cells.

Genomic DNA was extracted from sorted cells for sequencing of the TCRbeta CDR3 region. TCRbeta CDR3 regions were sequenced using the immunoSEQ Assay. TCRdb re-hosts the immuneACCESS table, in-frame sequences only. Its copies lack some clones; in the studies checked, an unresolved V gene accounts for under half of them, and the cause for the rest is not known. The sample table holds about 69,000 clones, of which roughly 87% were seen once. In total, the top ten clones hold roughly 4.2% of the sample. The trial excluded patients who had a history of autoimmune disease or were on systemic immunosuppression. Peripheral blood for TCR sequencing was collected from all dose cohorts at baseline, on cycle 4 day 1, and on cycle 7 day 1. The samples were taken from a phase I, first-in-human, multicenter, open-label dose-escalation trial of ivuxolimab. Adults with locally advanced or metastatic melanoma, renal cell carcinoma, hepatocellular carcinoma or head and neck squamous cell carcinoma were enrolled in the trial. Before TCR sequencing, CD4+ T cells and CD8+ T cells from peripheral blood were sorted into separate populations.

This clone has just one count. The target of this receptor is not known. No quality values exist for individual bases; no much larger clone is one base distant. Via the germline V gene, CDR1 is SGHRS and CDR2 YFSETQ. The CDR3 holds 17 amino acids from the cysteine to the phenylalanine. Only the CDR3 part of the read is kept: 51 bases, read in frame from the first base. V is cut back by 0 bases and J by 2 bases, with 8 bases in the junction unmatched. This sequence uses TRBV5-1 and TRBJ2-3, with 8 bases in between that match TRBD2. The clonotype originates from an adult with an advanced solid tumor such as melanoma, head and neck, liver or kidney cancer. The sample in question was CD4+ or CD8+ T cells sorted from blood, obtained in a trial of the OX40 agonist ivuxolimab. The sequence in DNA is TGCGCCAGCAGCTTGGCCCTTGTACTAGCGGACACAGATACGCAGTATTTT. This is translated as CASSLALVLADTDTQYF.